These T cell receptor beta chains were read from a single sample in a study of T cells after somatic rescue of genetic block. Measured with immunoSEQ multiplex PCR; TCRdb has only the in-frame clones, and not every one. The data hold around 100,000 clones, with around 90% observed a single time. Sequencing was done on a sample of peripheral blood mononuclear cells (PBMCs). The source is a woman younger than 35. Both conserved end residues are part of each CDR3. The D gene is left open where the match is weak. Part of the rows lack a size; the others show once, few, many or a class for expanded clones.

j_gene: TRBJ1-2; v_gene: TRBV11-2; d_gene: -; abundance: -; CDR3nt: TGTGCCAGCAGCCCTGATGCCGGGCATGGCTACACCTTC; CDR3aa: CASSPDAGHGYTF
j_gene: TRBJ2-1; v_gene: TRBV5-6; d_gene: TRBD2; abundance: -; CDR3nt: TGTGCCAGCAGCTACCGACTAGCGGGGCCCTACAATGAGCAGTTCTTC; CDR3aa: CASSYRLAGPYNEQFF
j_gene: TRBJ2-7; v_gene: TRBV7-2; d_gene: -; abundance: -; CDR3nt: TGTGCCAGCAGCTTGAGGACGAGCGGGCCCGGAAGCTCCTACGAGCAGTACTTC; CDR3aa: CASSLRTSGPGSSYEQYF
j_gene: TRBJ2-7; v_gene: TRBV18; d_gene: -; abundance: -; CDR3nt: TGTGCCAGCTCACCGAGACAGGTGACTTCTACCTACGAGCAGTACTTC; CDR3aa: CASSPRQVTSTYEQYF
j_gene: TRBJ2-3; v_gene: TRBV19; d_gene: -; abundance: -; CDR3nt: TGTGCCAGTAGTAGGGCGGGTGAGACCTTCACGCAGTATTTT; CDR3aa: CASSRAGETFTQYF
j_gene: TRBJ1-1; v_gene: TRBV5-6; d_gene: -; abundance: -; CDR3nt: TGTGCCAGCAGCTTGTCTTTGAACACTGAAGCTTTCTTT; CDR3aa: CASSLSLNTEAFF
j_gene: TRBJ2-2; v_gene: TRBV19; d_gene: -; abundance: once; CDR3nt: TGTGCCAGTAGGAAGGACAGAACCACCGGGGAGCTGTTTTTT; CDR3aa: CASRKDRTTGELFF
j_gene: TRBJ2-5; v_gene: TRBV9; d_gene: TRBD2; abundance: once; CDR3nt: TGTGCCAGCAGCGCCAGCGGGGGGGCCGTTGGAGAGACCCAGTACTTC; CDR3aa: CASSASGGAVGETQYF
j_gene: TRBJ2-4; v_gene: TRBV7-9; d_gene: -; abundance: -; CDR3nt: TGTGCCAGCAGCTTAGTCCGGGGTCCAGACATTCAGTACTTC; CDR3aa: CASSLVRGPDIQYF
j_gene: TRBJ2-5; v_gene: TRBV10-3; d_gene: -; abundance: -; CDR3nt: TGTGCCATCAGTGCCCCGGCGGACGACAGGGGGCCCTTAACTAGCGGGGGCGAGACCCAGTACTTC; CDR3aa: CAISAPADDRGPLTSGGETQYF
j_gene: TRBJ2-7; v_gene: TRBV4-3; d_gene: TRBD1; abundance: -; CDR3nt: TGCGCCAGCAGCCATGACTGGACAGGCGGCTACGAGCAGTACTTC; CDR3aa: CASSHDWTGGYEQYF
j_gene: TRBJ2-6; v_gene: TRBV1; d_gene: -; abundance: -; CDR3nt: TGCACCAGCAGCCCCCTGGTGACAGTCTGCTCTGGGGCCAACGTCCTGACTTTC; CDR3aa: CTSSPLVTVCSGANVLTF
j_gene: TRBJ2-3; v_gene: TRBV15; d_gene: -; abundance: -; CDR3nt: TGTGCCACCGGGCTTGGAGGTCCTAACACAGATACGCAGTATTTT; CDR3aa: CATGLGGPNTDTQYF
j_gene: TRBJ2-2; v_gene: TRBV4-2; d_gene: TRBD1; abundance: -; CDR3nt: TGTGCCAGCAGCCAAATAGGGGGCGACACCGGGGAGCTGTTTTTT; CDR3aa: CASSQIGGDTGELFF
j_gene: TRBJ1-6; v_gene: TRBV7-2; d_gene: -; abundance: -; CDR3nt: TGTGCCAGCAGCTTAGAACTGCCAGCCGTAGATAATTCACCCCTCCACTTT; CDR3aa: CASSLELPAVDNSPLHF